The 27 T cell receptor beta chains given below trace back to one sample, sequenced in a study of T cell responses to AZD1222 COVID-19 vaccine. Here immunoSEQ multiplex PCR was the method, and the copy in TCRdb shows in-frame clones only, minus some. The table includes roughly 110,000 clones, 80% to 85% detected once. Sequenced here: peripheral blood, sampled on day 0 of AZD1222 vaccination. The receptors stem from an adult in good health.

This clone has a handful of counts. CDR3 DNA: TGTGCCAGCAGCTCCGGAGTAAGGACGGATGGCTACACCTTC. This encodes CASSSGVRTDGYTF. V and J are TRBV7-9 and TRBJ1-2; the D is unclear. The CDR3 is 14 residues long. The ends were cut back, 4 bases at V and 6 bases at J, with 15 bases in the middle. The V gene's germline CDR1 is SEHNR and CDR2 FQNEAQ (reference sequence).

J is TRBJ2-7 and V is TRBV19; D possibly corresponds to TRBD2 (6 bases). V lost 9 bases, J lost 3 bases, and 18 bases lay in between. The germline V gene has CDR1 LNHDA and CDR2 SQIVND (reference sequence). The CDR3 extends over 14 amino acids. As DNA, the CDR3 is TGTGCCAGCAGCCGGGACTCCCTTGGCTACGAGCAGTACTTC. Its translation is CASSRDSLGYEQYF.

The chain has TRBV7-9 and TRBJ1-2; possibly TRBD1 for D (6 bases). Trimming left V 5 bases short and J 6 bases short, with 13 bases between. This CDR3 has 13 residues. Germline V gene sequence: CDR1 SEHNR, CDR2 FQNEAQ (reference sequence). The CDR3 DNA sequence: TGTGCCAGCAGCCAGGGGAGGATGGATGGCTACACCTTC. This translates into CASSQGRMDGYTF.

V is TRBV18 and J is TRBJ2-7, with D uncertain. V was cut by 2 bases and J by 2 bases, with 7 bases left in between. The germline CDR1 and CDR2 sequences are KGHSH and LQKENI. The CDR3 is 13 amino acids. CDR3 DNA: TGTGCCAGCTCACCAAGAGAAACCTACGAGCAGTACTTC. It is translated as CASSPRETYEQYF.

The CDR3, as DNA: TGTGCCAGCAGTGTCATCGTCGGGAACACCGGGGAGCTGTTTTTT. Translation gives CASSVIVGNTGELFF. The chain combines TRBV9 with TRBJ2-2, with no clear D. Trimming took 5 bases from V and 1 from J, leaving 12 bases between them. Germline V CDR1 and CDR2: SGDLS, YYNGEE. The CDR3 covers 15 residues.

The V and J genes are TRBV15 and TRBJ2-1; D is perhaps TRBD1 (5 bases). CDR1 and CDR2 from the germline V gene are LNHNV and YYDKDF (reference sequence). CDR3 length: 12 residues. V was cut by 1 base and J by 12 bases, with 10 bases left in between. CDR3 sequence: CATSRGGRGQFF. Here the CDR3 DNA reads TGTGCCACCAGCAGAGGGGGTAGGGGGCAGTTCTTC.

This sequence joins TRBV6-6 and TRBJ2-7, with D possibly matching TRBD2 (6 bases). Germline CDR1 and CDR2: MNHNY and SVGAGI (reference sequence). V lost 6 bases and J 4 bases, leaving 16 bases between the germline ends. The CDR3 has 14 amino acids. The DNA for the CDR3 is TGTGCCAGCAGGAGCGGGTGGTCATTATACGAGCAGTACTTC. It yields the protein CASRSGWSLYEQYF.

This rearrangement joins TRBV6-6 to TRBJ2-1; no clear D gene. Per the germline V gene, CDR1 is MNHNY and CDR2 is SVGAGI (reference sequence). Trimming took 7 bases from V and 4 from J, leaving 20 bases between them. The CDR3 runs to 16 residues. CDR3 DNA: TGTGCCAGCATTTCTTCCGAGCACGGGCGGTACAATGAGCAGTTCTTC. Its protein is CASISSEHGRYNEQFF.

V is TRBV6-2 or TRBV6-3 and J is TRBJ2-7, with 13 bases fitting TRBD2. Per the germline V gene, CDR1 is MNHEY and CDR2 is SVGEGT. The CDR3 consists of 17 residues. The V gene end was trimmed by 4 bases and the J gene end by 2 bases; junction bases not matched to a gene: 8. This CDR3 is CASSSLFGLAGAYEQYF. The CDR3 bases are TGTGCCAGCAGTTCACTATTCGGACTAGCGGGAGCCTACGAGCAGTACTTC.

This clone was seen once. J is TRBJ1-3 and V is TRBV6-2 or TRBV6-3; unclear D gene. This CDR3 contains 15 residues. Germline lookup yields CDR1 MNHEY and CDR2 SVGEGT. Trimming cost V 5 bases and J 0 bases, with 11 bases left between them. The CDR3 here is CASSPLGSSGNTIYF. DNA for the CDR3: TGTGCCAGCAGTCCGCTTGGGAGCTCTGGAAACACCATATATTTT.

This clone appeared once. The chain joins TRBV6-5 to TRBJ1-5; 8 bases fit TRBD1. V shed 4 bases and J 6 bases; nucleotides not matched to a gene: 8. The V gene's germline CDR1 is MNHEY and CDR2 SVGAGI. The CDR3 sequence is 15 residues long. The CDR3 region is CASSLVRGLGQPQHF. CDR3 sequence (DNA): TGTGCCAGCAGTTTGGTCAGGGGGCTAGGTCAGCCCCAGCATTTT.

The rearrangement links TRBV9 to TRBJ1-3, with D possibly being TRBD1 (5 bases). The germline V gene encodes CDR1 SGDLS and CDR2 YYNGEE. CDR3 size: 14 residues. V was shortened by 4 bases and J by 10 bases, with 18 bases between the two germline ends. The CDR3 bases are TGTGCCAGCAGCTTAGGGCGGGGCGGCGGGACCATATATTTT. It codes for CASSLGRGGGTIYF.

Of note for this clone: This specimen includes other DNA sequences encoding the same CDR3. The gene calls are TRBV19 and TRBJ1-5; maybe TRBD1 (5 bases). V was cut by 2 bases and J by 4 bases, with 9 bases left in between. The CDR3 contains 14 residues. Germline CDR1 and CDR2: LNHDA and SQIVND (reference sequence). CDR3 DNA sequence: TGTGCCAGTAGTATACCAGGGTCGAATCAGCCCCAGCATTTT. It encodes CASSIPGSNQPQHF.

The chain employs TRBV4-3 and TRBJ1-2; a possible D gene is TRBD1 (5 bases). Germline loops: CDR1 LGHNA, CDR2 YSLEER. This CDR3 region has 14 residues. The V gene lost 0 bases and the J gene lost 4 bases, with 9 bases spanning the gap. DNA of the CDR3: TGCGCCAGCAGCCAAGAGGGGCACAGCTATGGCTACACCTTC. This codes for CASSQEGHSYGYTF.

The V and J genes are TRBV4-1 and TRBJ2-7; D is possibly TRBD1 (6 bases). The germline V and J ends were trimmed by 2 bases and 6 bases, with 14 bases remaining between them. CDR1 is MGHRA and CDR2 is YSYEKL in the germline V gene. The CDR3 covers 14 residues. The CDR3 is CASSQSATRGEQYF. In DNA form, the CDR3 reads TGCGCCAGCAGCCAATCAGCGACCAGGGGCGAGCAGTACTTC.

This clone was seen a single time. The gene calls are TRBV4-1 and TRBJ2-3; D is ambiguous. With 0 bases removed from V and 11 bases from J, the gap between germline ends came to 18 bases. The length of the CDR3 is 15 residues. The germline V gene encodes CDR1 MGHRA and CDR2 YSYEKL. In DNA form, the CDR3 reads TGCGCCAGCAGCCAAGATTTAGAATCCCTGATATTGCAGTATTTT. Translating gives CASSQDLESLILQYF.

V usage is TRBV18 and J usage is TRBJ2-7; the D gene could be TRBD1 or TRBD2 (5 bases each). The germline V gene has CDR1 KGHSH and CDR2 LQKENI. The CDR3 contains 12 residues. Between the trimmed V and J ends, which lost 2 bases and 5 bases, there was a span of 7 bases. The CDR3 reads CASSPGTDEQYF. CDR3 nucleotides: TGTGCCAGCTCACCAGGGACGGACGAGCAGTACTTC. Full variable domain (rest looked up from reference TRBV18 and TRBJ2-7): NAGVMQNPRHLVRRRGQEARLRCSPMKGHSHVYWYRQLPEEGLKFMVYLQKENIIDESGMPKERFSAEFPKEGPSILRIQQVVRGDSAAYFCASSPGTDEQYFGPGTRLTVT.

This clone has a single count. CDR3 residues: CASSYSISGYGYTF. In DNA, the CDR3 is TGTGCCAGCAGTTACTCGATTTCGGGCTATGGCTACACCTTC. V usage is TRBV6-2 or TRBV6-3 and J usage is TRBJ1-2; D is undetermined. Per germline, CDR1 MNHEY and CDR2 SVGEGT. Trimming took off 0 bases at V and 4 bases at J, with 9 bases between the two ends. This CDR3 spans 14 amino acids.

The sample holds one count of this clone. The J gene is TRBJ2-3, the V gene TRBV5-1; D is uncertain. The V end lost 4 bases, the J end lost 4 bases, and 10 bases lay between the germline ends. CDR1 and CDR2 (germline): SGHRS, YFSETQ. There are 13 residues in the CDR3. CDR3 in DNA: TGCGCCAGCAGCACAAACCCCGCAGATACGCAGTATTTT. As protein: CASSTNPADTQYF.

The J gene is TRBJ1-1, the V gene TRBV10-3; D is undetermined. V was pared by 1 base and J by 0 bases, with 15 bases between. The CDR3 runs to 17 residues. Germline CDR1 is ENHRY and CDR2 is SYGVKD. DNA for the CDR3: TGTGCCATCAGTGAGTTTGTTACTGACTCCATGAACACTGAAGCTTTCTTT. It is translated as CAISEFVTDSMNTEAFF.

The chain carries TRBV10-3 and TRBJ1-2; D not resolved. Germline V gene sequence: CDR1 ENHRY, CDR2 SYGVKD. V was pared by 0 bases and J by 3 bases, with 14 bases between. This CDR3 spans 16 amino acids. The CDR3 DNA reads as TGTGCCATCAGTGAGTCATTAGTGGTGGAATACTATGGCTACACCTTC. This translates into CAISESLVVEYYGYTF.

The rearrangement links TRBV2 to TRBJ1-6; maybe TRBD1 (6 bases). V dropped 4 bases and J dropped 9 bases, with 16 bases sitting between them. CDR1 is SNHLY and CDR2 is FYNNEI in the germline V gene. This CDR3 has 15 amino acids. CDR3 sequence: CASSGQALGTSPLHF. CDR3 bases: TGTGCCAGCAGTGGACAGGCCTTGGGGACTTCACCCCTCCACTTT. Based on the CDR3 plus reference TRBV2 and TRBJ1-6, the full variable domain is EPEVTQTPSHQVTQMGQEVILRCVPISNHLYFYWYRQILGQKVEFLVSFYNNEISEKSEIFDDQFSVERPDGSNFTLKIRSTKLEDSAMYFCASSGQALGTSPLHFGNGTRLTVT.

The table lists this clone with a count of one. The chain recombines TRBV28 with TRBJ1-5; D possibly corresponds to TRBD1 (5 bases). This CDR3 region has 13 residues. The germline V and J ends were trimmed by 6 bases and 7 bases, with 13 bases remaining between them. Germline V lookup: CDR1 MDHEN, CDR2 SYDVKM. In DNA, the CDR3 is TGTGCCAGCAGCCTGGGGGTAGGGCAGCCCCAGCATTTT. Residues: CASSLGVGQPQHF.

The gene calls are TRBV7-9 and TRBJ1-2; no firm D call. V was trimmed by 4 bases and J by 4 bases, leaving 7 bases between them. This CDR3 has 12 residues. The germline gives CDR1 SEHNR, CDR2 FQNEAQ (reference sequence). The CDR3 region is CASSSESYGYTF. CDR3 sequence (DNA): TGTGCCAGCAGCTCAGAGAGCTATGGCTACACCTTC.

The chain couples TRBV28 to TRBJ2-3; 8 positions agree with TRBD1. The CDR3 is 14 amino acids. J gave up 4 bases and V 5 bases, and 5 bases lay outside the gene matches. Looked up from germline, CDR1 is MDHEN and CDR2 is SYDVKM. CDR3 sequence (DNA): TGTGCCAGCAGTCTGTACAGGGGGGCAGATACGCAGTATTTT. Encoded protein: CASSLYRGADTQYF.

V and J are TRBV18 and TRBJ2-7; a possible D gene is TRBD1 (6 bases). The CDR3 spans 15 residues. V was clipped by 3 bases and J by 2 bases, with 14 bases between them. Germline loops: CDR1 KGHSH, CDR2 LQKENI. The chain's CDR3 is CASSPTGSPAYEQYF. DNA of the CDR3: TGTGCCAGCTCACCGACAGGCTCACCCGCCTACGAGCAGTACTTC.

This chain connects TRBV28 to TRBJ2-1, with 10 bases that match TRBD2. V shed 5 bases, J shed 7 bases, and the junction held 8 bases outside the gene matches. Germline loops: CDR1 MDHEN, CDR2 SYDVKM. This CDR3 has 15 amino acids. The CDR3 DNA sequence: TGTGCCAGCAGTAGACTTAGCGGGGGGAGGAATGAGCAGTTCTTC. As protein: CASSRLSGGRNEQFF.